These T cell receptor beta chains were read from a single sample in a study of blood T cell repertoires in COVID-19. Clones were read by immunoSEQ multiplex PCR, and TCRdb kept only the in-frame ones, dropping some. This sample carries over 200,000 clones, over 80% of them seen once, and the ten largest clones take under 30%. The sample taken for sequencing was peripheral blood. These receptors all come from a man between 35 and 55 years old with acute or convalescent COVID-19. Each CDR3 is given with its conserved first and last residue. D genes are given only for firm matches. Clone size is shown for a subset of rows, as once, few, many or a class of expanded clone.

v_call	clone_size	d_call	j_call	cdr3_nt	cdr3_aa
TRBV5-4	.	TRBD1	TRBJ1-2	TGTGCCAGCAGCCTAGGTAGGACAGGGTATTATGGCTACACCTTC	CASSLGRTGYYGYTF
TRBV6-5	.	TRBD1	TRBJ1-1	TGTGCCAACCGAGGGACAGGGGAAGGAGCTTTCTTT	CANRGTGEGAFF
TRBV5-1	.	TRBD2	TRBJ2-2	TGCGCCAGCAGCCAACTAGCGAATGCCGGGGAGCTGTTTTTT	CASSQLANAGELFF
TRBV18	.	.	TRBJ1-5	TGTGCCAGCTCACCAGGGGAGGGCAGCCGGGGATTAGATCAGCCCCAGCATTTT	CASSPGEGSRGLDQPQHF
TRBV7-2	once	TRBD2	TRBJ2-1	TGTGCCAGCAGCTCCCGTACGACTAGCGGGAGGCGATATGGGCATGAGCAGTTCTTC	CASSSRTTSGRRYGHEQFF
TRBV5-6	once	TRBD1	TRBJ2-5	TGTGCCAGCAGCACCTATACAGGGGCCGGGGAGACCCAGTACTTC	CASSTYTGAGETQYF
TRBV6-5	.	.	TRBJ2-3	TGTGCCAGCAGTATAGGGGGGGGCACAGATACGCAGTATTTT	CASSIGGGTDTQYF
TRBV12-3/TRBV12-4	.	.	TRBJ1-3	TGTGCCAGCACCCCAGCAGGGATGGACACCATATATTTT	CASTPAGMDTIYF
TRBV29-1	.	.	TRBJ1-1	TGCAGCGTTGATCAGGGAATAGACACTGAAGCTTTCTTT	CSVDQGIDTEAFF
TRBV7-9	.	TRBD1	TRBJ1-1	TGTGCCAGCAGCCCCGGGGACAGCCTGAACACTGAAGCTTTCTTT	CASSPGDSLNTEAFF
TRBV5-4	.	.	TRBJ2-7	TGTGCCAGCAGCTTGGGTAGCTCGGTAAACGAGCAGTACTTC	CASSLGSSVNEQYF
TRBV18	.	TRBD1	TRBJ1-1	TGTGCCAGCTCGGAAGACAGGGGCCCTGAAGCTTTCTTT	CASSEDRGPEAFF
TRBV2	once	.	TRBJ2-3	TGTGCCAGCAGCGTGCGGTCGGGGGTAAGCAGAACAGATACGCAGTATTTT	CASSVRSGVSRTDTQYF
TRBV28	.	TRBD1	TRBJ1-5	TGTGCCAGCAGTCGACAGGGGCTGGGTAATCAGCCCCAGCATTTT	CASSRQGLGNQPQHF
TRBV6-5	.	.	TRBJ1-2	TGTGCCAGCAGTTACTCCACAGGGCTTCCTAACTATGGCTACACCTTC	CASSYSTGLPNYGYTF
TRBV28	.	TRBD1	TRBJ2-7	TGTGCCAGCAGTGATACCGGGACAGTTCATTCGGGCGAGCAGTACTTC	CASSDTGTVHSGEQYF